Below, 22 T cell receptor beta chains from the same sample are listed, as sequenced in a study of blood T cell repertoires in COVID-19. Profiled with immunoSEQ multiplex PCR; TCRdb holds only in-frame clones, not every one. The sample has hundreds of thousands of clones, 85% to 90% seen once; the top ten hold roughly 1.6%. The sequenced material came from PBMCs or T cells enriched from blood (not recorded which). The receptor set was obtained from a woman between 18 and 29 years old with acute COVID-19.

V usage is TRBV3-1 (or the pseudogene TRBV3-2) and J usage is TRBJ2-7, with TRBD2 identical over 7 bases. V trimming: 2 bases; J trimming: 3 bases; junction bases outside the gene matches: 7. In germline, CDR1 is LGHDT, CDR2 YNNKEL (reference sequence). The CDR3 is 15 amino acids. The CDR3 DNA is TGTGCCAGCAGCCAAATAGTAAGCGGGATCTACGAGCAGTACTTC. This translates into CASSQIVSGIYEQYF.

The V gene is TRBV4-1, the J gene TRBJ2-5, with 9 bases that match TRBD1. Germline CDR1 is MGHRA and CDR2 is YSYEKL. The CDR3 runs 16 residues. V was clipped by 1 base and J by 5 bases; unmatched bases: 8. CDR3 sequence reads: CASSQAGTGRAETQYF. CDR3 nucleotide sequence: TGCGCCAGCAGCCAAGCCGGGACAGGGAGAGCGGAGACCCAGTACTTC.

Of note for this clone: The junction does not match germline at one end; this may be a read error. Within the sample, other DNA sequences also encode this same CDR3. The V and J genes are TRBV5-1 and TRBJ1-4; D perhaps matches TRBD1 (5 bases). CDR1 is SGHRS, CDR2 YFSETQ, per germline. This CDR3 is 14 amino acids long. CDR3 DNA: TGCGCCAGTAGCTCAGGCAGGGCGGACGAAAAACTGTTTTTT. Protein: CASSSGRADEKLFF.

J is TRBJ2-7 and V is TRBV19, with 7 positions matching TRBD1. This CDR3 contains 11 residues. Germline V gives CDR1 LNHDA, CDR2 SQIVND (reference sequence). The J segment lost 9 bases and the V segment lost 7 bases, leaving 6 bases of the junction unmatched. CDR3 nucleotides: TGTGCCAGTACCTCCGGGACAGTGCAGTACTTC. This encodes CASTSGTVQYF. Combining the CDR3 with reference TRBV19 and TRBJ2-7 gives the whole variable domain DGGITQSPKYLFRKEGQNVTLSCEQNLNHDAMYWYRQDPGQGLRLIYYSQIVNDFQKGDIAEGYSVSREKKESFPLTVTSAQKNPTAFYLCASTSGTVQYFGPGTRLTVT.

This clone is a singleton in its sample. The CDR3 spells CASSPGDNQPQHF. CDR3 nucleotides: TGTGCCAGCAGCCCAGGGGACAATCAGCCCCAGCATTTT. This chain uses TRBV12-3 or TRBV12-4 with TRBJ1-5, with D possibly TRBD1 on 6 matching bases. The CDR3 spans 13 residues. With 6 bases removed from V and 3 bases from J, the gap between germline ends came to 9 bases.

The chain carries TRBV12-3 or TRBV12-4 and TRBJ1-1, with D perhaps TRBD1 (6 bases). This CDR3 region has 13 residues. Trimming cost V 5 bases and J 2 bases, with 9 bases left between them. CDR3 sequence reads: CASSADRNTEAFF. The CDR3 nucleotides are TGTGCCAGCAGTGCGGACAGAAACACTGAAGCTTTCTTT.

The chain joins TRBV7-8 to TRBJ1-3, with D tentatively TRBD1 (6 bases). Trimming pared 5 bases from V and 0 bases from J, leaving 11 bases between. The CDR3 extends over 15 amino acids. CDR1 and CDR2 from the germline V gene are SGHVS and FQNEAQ. In nucleotides, the CDR3 is TGTGCCAGCAGCCCGGACAGAGTCTCTGGAAACACCATATATTTT. Protein: CASSPDRVSGNTIYF.

This clone was observed a single time. The rearrangement joins TRBV20-1 to TRBJ2-1, with 7 bases aligning to TRBD2. The CDR3 loop spans 11 amino acids. The ends lost 7 bases at V and 5 bases at J; junction bases unmatched: 2. Germline V lookup: CDR1 DFQATT, CDR2 SNEGSKA (reference sequence). The CDR3 here is CSVAGDNEQFF. DNA of the CDR3: TGCAGTGTCGCGGGAGACAATGAGCAGTTCTTC.

This sequence joins TRBV9 and TRBJ2-7, with 9 bases fitting TRBD1. Germline trimming cut 2 bases from V and 6 bases from J; bases unmatched to any gene: 6. CDR3 length: 14 residues. Germline CDR1 is SGDLS and CDR2 is YYNGEE. The CDR3 here is CASSVTGTGSEQYF. The CDR3 nucleotides read TGTGCCAGCAGCGTGACCGGGACAGGGAGCGAGCAGTACTTC.

On this clone itself: Distinct nucleotide sequences in the sample also encode this CDR3. The chain combines TRBV18 with TRBJ1-2, with D possibly being TRBD1 (5 bases). CDR3 length: 13 amino acids. Trimming took 3 bases from V and 2 from J, leaving 7 bases between them. Germline CDR1 KGHSH, CDR2 LQKENI. In DNA, the CDR3 is TGTGCCAGCTCACCGGGGGGAAACTATGGCTACACCTTC. Amino acids: CASSPGGNYGYTF.

The chain carries TRBV5-1 and TRBJ1-1; D is unclear. Per the germline V gene, CDR1 is SGHRS and CDR2 is YFSETQ. V was trimmed by 2 bases and J by 0 bases, leaving 11 bases between them. The CDR3 spans 15 residues. The DNA for the CDR3 is TGCGCCAGCAGCTTAACTTCGGTCATGAACACTGAAGCTTTCTTT. Translation: CASSLTSVMNTEAFF.

V is TRBV7-2 and J is TRBJ2-2; possible D gene TRBD1, 5 bases. Germline V gene sequence: CDR1 SGHTA, CDR2 FQGNSA. The ends were cut back, 2 bases at V and 3 bases at J, with 10 bases in the middle. CDR3 length: 15 amino acids. The CDR3: CASSLRGRDTGELFF. CDR3 bases: TGTGCCAGCAGCTTAAGGGGCCGAGACACCGGGGAGCTGTTTTTT.

CDR3 protein: CASSQTSTDTQYF. The CDR3 region has the DNA TGTGCCAGCAGCCAGACTAGCACAGATACGCAGTATTTT. The chain has TRBV4-2 and TRBJ2-3; D call uncertain. Per the germline V gene, CDR1 is LGHNA and CDR2 is YNFKEQ. Trimming took 3 bases from V and 0 from J, leaving 4 bases between them. The CDR3 is 13 residues long.

This clone was detected ten times or more. V and J are TRBV5-1 and TRBJ1-1; maybe TRBD1 (6 bases). CDR3 length: 16 amino acids. The germline V gene has CDR1 SGHRS and CDR2 YFSETQ. Trimming took off 5 bases at V and 4 bases at J, with 21 bases between the two ends. CDR3 in amino acids: CASSEGQPYSLTEAFF. Here the CDR3 DNA reads TGCGCCAGCAGTGAAGGACAGCCCTACTCCCTCACTGAAGCTTTCTTT.

The chain joins TRBV27 to TRBJ1-2, with a tentative D call TRBD1 (5 bases). V shed 2 bases and J shed 4 bases, with 11 bases lying between them. From germline, CDR1 is MNHEY and CDR2 SMNVEV (reference sequence). The CDR3 totals 14 residues. CDR3 DNA: TGTGCCAGCAGTTTAAACAGGATTGGCTATGGCTACACCTTC. Its protein is CASSLNRIGYGYTF.

As concerns this clone: In the same sample, other DNA sequences code for this CDR3. The genes are TRBV19 and TRBJ1-1, with D possibly TRBD1 on 6 matching bases. CDR1 is LNHDA and CDR2 is SQIVND in the germline V gene (reference sequence). This CDR3 comprises 13 residues. Trimming took off 0 bases at V and 4 bases at J, with 6 bases between the two ends. The CDR3 nucleotides are TGTGCCAGTAGTATAGACAGGGGCACTGAAGCTTTCTTT. This encodes CASSIDRGTEAFF.

This chain joins TRBV7-2 and TRBJ2-2; D unresolved. Germline V gene data show CDR1 as SGHTA and CDR2 as FQGNSA. V lost 5 bases and J 6 bases, leaving 13 bases between the germline ends. The CDR3 contains 14 residues. This CDR3 is CASSPTVAPGELFF. The CDR3 DNA is TGTGCCAGCAGCCCTACTGTAGCCCCCGGGGAGCTGTTTTTT.

The V and J genes are TRBV14 and TRBJ1-2; 9 bases are shared with TRBD1. This CDR3 has 15 amino acids. The ends lost 5 bases at V and 8 bases at J; junction bases unmatched: 12. CDR1 and CDR2 (germline): SGHDN, FVKESK. CDR3: CASSFGTGKASGYTF. The DNA for the CDR3 is TGTGCCAGCAGCTTCGGGACAGGGAAGGCCAGCGGCTACACCTTC. Full variable domain (outside the CDR3, taken from reference TRBV14 and TRBJ1-2): EAGVTQFPSHSVIEKGQTVTLRCDPISGHDNLYWYRRVMGKEIKFLLHFVKESKQDESGMPNNRFLAERTGGTYSTLKVQPAELEDSGVYFCASSFGTGKASGYTFGSGTRLTVV.

The chain couples TRBV7-2 to TRBJ2-5, with 10 bases aligning to TRBD2. Germline V gene data show CDR1 as SGHTA and CDR2 as FQGNSA. J lost 5 bases, V lost 2 bases, and 5 bases had no gene match. This CDR3 contains 15 residues. CDR3 nucleotide sequence: TGTGCCAGCAGCTTATTCGCTAGCGGGAGCGAGACCCAGTACTTC. It specifies CASSLFASGSETQYF.

The CDR3 bases are TGTGCCAGCAGTATATCGACAGGGTTTTGGGGCTACACCTTC. This sequence encodes CASSISTGFWGYTF. The chain combines TRBV28 with TRBJ1-2, with TRBD1 identical over 7 bases. The CDR3 contains 14 residues. CDR1 and CDR2 (germline): MDHEN, SYDVKM. The V gene end was trimmed by 5 bases and the J gene end by 8 bases; junction bases not matched to a gene: 11.

This clone occurred once. The rearrangement joins TRBV6-1 to TRBJ2-3; maybe TRBD2 (5 bases). With 2 bases removed from V and 1 base from J, the gap between germline ends came to 13 bases. Germline CDR1 is MNHNS and CDR2 is SASEGT. The CDR3 has 16 amino acids. The CDR3 region is CASSELGYGGTDTQYF. The CDR3 DNA sequence: TGTGCCAGCAGTGAATTAGGGTACGGGGGCACAGATACGCAGTATTTT.

This chain uses TRBV7-2 with TRBJ2-7, with D tentatively TRBD2 (5 bases). Trimming stripped 4 bases from V and 4 bases from J, with 14 bases between. The germline V gene has CDR1 SGHTA and CDR2 FQGNSA. The CDR3 extends over 14 amino acids. CDR3 residues: CASSSAAQPYEQYF. In DNA, the CDR3 is TGTGCCAGCAGCTCAGCGGCACAGCCTTACGAGCAGTACTTC.